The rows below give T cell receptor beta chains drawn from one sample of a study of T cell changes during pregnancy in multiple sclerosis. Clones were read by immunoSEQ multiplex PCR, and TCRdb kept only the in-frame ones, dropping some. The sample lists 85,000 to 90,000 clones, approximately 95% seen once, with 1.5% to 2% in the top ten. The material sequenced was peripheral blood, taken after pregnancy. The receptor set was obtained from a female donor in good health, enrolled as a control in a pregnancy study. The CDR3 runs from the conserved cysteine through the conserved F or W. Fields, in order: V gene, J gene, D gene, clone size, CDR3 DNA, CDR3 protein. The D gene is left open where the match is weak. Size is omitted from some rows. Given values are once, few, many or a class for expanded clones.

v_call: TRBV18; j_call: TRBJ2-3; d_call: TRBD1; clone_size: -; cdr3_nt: TGTGCCAGCTCACAACAACAGGGGGTGGCAGATACGCAGTATTTT; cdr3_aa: CASSQQQGVADTQYF
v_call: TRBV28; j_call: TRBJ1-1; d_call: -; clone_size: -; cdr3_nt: TGTGCCAGCAGTATTGAGGATTTAGCGGGGGAGGACACTGAAGCTTTCTTT; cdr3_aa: CASSIEDLAGEDTEAFF
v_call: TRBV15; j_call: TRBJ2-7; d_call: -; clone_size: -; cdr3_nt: TGTGCCACCAGTGAACCCGGGACATGGAACCACGAGCAGTACTTC; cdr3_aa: CATSEPGTWNHEQYF
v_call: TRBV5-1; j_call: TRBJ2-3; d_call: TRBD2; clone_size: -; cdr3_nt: TGCGCCAGCAGCCCCGAGCGGGGAGATACGCAGTATTTT; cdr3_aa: CASSPERGDTQYF
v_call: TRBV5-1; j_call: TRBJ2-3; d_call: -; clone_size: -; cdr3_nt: TGCGCCAGCAGCCCAATGCTAGCCGCAGATACGCAGTATTTT; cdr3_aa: CASSPMLAADTQYF
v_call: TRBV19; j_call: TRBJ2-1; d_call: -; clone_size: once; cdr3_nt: TGTGCCAGTAGTATGGGGAGTACCTACAATGAGCAGTTCTTC; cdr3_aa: CASSMGSTYNEQFF
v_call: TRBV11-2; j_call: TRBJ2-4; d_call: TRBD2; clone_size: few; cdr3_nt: TGTGCCAGCAGTCCATTGGGAGCGGGAGTTGGCAAAAACATTCAGTACTTC; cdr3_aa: CASSPLGAGVGKNIQYF
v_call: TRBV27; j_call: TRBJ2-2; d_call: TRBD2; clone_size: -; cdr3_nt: TGTGCCAGCAGTCCGCTTGGGGGGGTCGACACCGGGGAGCTGTTTTTT; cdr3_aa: CASSPLGGVDTGELFF
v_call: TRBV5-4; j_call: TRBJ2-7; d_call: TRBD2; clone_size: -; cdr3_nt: TGTGCCAGCAGCTTAGAAGGGCGGGAGGGCCTTGAGCAGTACTTC; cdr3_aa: CASSLEGREGLEQYF
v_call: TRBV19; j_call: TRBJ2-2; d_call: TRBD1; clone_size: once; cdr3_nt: TGTGCCACAAACAACAGGGGGCCGGGAACCGGGGAGCTGTTTTTT; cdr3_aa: CATNNRGPGTGELFF
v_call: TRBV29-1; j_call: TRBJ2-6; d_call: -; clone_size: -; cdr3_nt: TGCAGCGTTGGCGGAGCGGGCTCTGGGGCCAACGTCCTGACTTTC; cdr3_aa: CSVGGAGSGANVLTF
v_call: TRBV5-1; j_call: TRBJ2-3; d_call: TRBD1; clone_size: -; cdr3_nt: TGCGCCAGCAGCCCGGGACAGGGATGGGATACGCAGTATTTT; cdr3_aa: CASSPGQGWDTQYF
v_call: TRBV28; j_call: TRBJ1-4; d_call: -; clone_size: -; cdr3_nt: TGTGCCAGCAGTTCCCAGAGGGTAGGCCTGTTTTTT; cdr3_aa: CASSSQRVGLFF
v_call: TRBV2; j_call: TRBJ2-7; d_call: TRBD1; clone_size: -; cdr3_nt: TGTGCCAGCAGCGGGACAGGGGCCTACGAGCAGTACTTC; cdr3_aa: CASSGTGAYEQYF
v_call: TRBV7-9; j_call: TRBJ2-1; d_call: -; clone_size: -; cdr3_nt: TGTGCCAGCAGCACAGGGAGCTCCTACAATGAGCAGTTCTTC; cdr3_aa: CASSTGSSYNEQFF
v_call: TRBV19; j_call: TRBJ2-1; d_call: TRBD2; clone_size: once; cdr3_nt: TGTGCCAGCGCCCTACTAGCGTATGCCTCCTACAATGAGCAGTTCTTC; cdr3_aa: CASALLAYASYNEQFF
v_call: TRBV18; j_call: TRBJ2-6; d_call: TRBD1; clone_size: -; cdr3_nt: TGTGCCAGCTCACAGTCACAGGGGGCTGGGGCCAACGTCCTGACTTTC; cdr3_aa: CASSQSQGAGANVLTF
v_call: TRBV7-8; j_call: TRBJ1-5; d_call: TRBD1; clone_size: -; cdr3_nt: TGTGCCAGCAGCTTATTACCACAGGGGGCTCGCAATCAGCCCCAGCATTTT; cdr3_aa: CASSLLPQGARNQPQHF
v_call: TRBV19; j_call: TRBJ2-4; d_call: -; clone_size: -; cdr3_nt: TGTGCCAGTAGCCTCGGCGGAGGAGGGTACTCCAAAAACATTCAGTACTTC; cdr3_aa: CASSLGGGGYSKNIQYF
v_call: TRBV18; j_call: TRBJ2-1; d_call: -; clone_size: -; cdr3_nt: TGTGCCAGCTCACCTCTGCGGAACAATGAGCAGTTCTTC; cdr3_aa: CASSPLRNNEQFF
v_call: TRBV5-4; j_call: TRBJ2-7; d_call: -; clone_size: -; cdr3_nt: TGTGCCAGCAGCTTGGCGGTAGCTTCAGGGGAGCAGTACTTC; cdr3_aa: CASSLAVASGEQYF
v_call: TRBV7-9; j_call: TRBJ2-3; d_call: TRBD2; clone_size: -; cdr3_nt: TGTGCCAGCAGCCGAAGGACTAGCGGACTCACAGATACGCAGTATTTT; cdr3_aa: CASSRRTSGLTDTQYF
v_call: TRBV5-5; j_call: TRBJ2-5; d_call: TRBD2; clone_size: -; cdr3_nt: TGTGCCAGCAGCTTGCAGCGGGGGGCACAAGAGACCCAGTACTTC; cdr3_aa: CASSLQRGAQETQYF
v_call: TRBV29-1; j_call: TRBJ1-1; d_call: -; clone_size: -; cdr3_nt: TGCAGCGTCGCTCGCTCTTCGGGGGGGAGGGACACTGAAGCTTTCTTT; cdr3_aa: CSVARSSGGRDTEAFF
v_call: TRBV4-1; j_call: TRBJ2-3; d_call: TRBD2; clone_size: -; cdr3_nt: TGCGCCAGCAGCCCGACTAGCGGGAAGACAGATACGCAGTATTTT; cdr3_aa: CASSPTSGKTDTQYF
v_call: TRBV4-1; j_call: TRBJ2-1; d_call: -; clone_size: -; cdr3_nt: TGCGCCAGCAGCCAAACAGGGAATGAGCAGTTCTTC; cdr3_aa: CASSQTGNEQFF
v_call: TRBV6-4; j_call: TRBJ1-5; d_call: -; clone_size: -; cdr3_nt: TGTGCCAGCAGTCCCCAAGGGGCTGGTCAGCCCCAGCATTTT; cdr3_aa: CASSPQGAGQPQHF
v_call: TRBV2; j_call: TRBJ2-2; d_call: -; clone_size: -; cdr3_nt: TGTGCCAGCAGCAAAAGCGGCACCGGGGAGCTGTTTTTT; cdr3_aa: CASSKSGTGELFF
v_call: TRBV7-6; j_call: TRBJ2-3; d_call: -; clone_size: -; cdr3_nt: TGTGCCTCTAGGGACTCTTTCACAGATACGCAGTATTTT; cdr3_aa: CASRDSFTDTQYF
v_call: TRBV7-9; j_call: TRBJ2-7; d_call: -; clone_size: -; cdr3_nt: TGTGCCAGCAGCTCGACGTACAGGGCCGAGCAGTACTTC; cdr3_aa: CASSSTYRAEQYF
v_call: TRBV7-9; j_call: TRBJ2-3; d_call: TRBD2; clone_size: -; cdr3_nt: TGTGCCAGCAGCCGGGTAGCGGGGGACTCAGATACGCAGTATTTT; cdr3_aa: CASSRVAGDSDTQYF
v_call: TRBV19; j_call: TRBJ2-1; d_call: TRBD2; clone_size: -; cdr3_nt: TGTGCCAGTACCTTGACTAGCGGCAATGAGCAGTTCTTC; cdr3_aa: CASTLTSGNEQFF
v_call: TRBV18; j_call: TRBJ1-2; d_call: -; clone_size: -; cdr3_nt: TGTGCCAGCTCACCAACGGCGGGCCCAGGAAGAGGCTACACCTTC; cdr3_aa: CASSPTAGPGRGYTF
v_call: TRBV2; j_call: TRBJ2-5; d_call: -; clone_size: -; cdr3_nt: TGTGCCAGCAATCGCGAGCGGTTCGAGACCCAGTACTTC; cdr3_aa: CASNRERFETQYF
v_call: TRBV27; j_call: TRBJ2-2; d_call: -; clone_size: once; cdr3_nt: TGTGCCAGCAAACTCAGGGGATGGTCCGGGGAGCTGTTTTTT; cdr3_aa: CASKLRGWSGELFF
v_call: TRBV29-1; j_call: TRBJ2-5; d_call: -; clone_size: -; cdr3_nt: TGCAGCGGGCGGGACAGCGGGGAGACCCAGTACTTC; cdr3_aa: CSGRDSGETQYF
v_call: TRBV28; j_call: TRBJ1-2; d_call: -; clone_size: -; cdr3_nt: TGTGCCAGCAGTTTAGCGGGGAGCTATGGCTACACCTTC; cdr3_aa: CASSLAGSYGYTF
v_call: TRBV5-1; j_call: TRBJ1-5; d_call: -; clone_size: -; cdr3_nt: TGCGCCAGCAGCTTGGACACTAGCAATCAGCCCCAGCATTTT; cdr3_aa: CASSLDTSNQPQHF
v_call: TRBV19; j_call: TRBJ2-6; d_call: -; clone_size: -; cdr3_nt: TGTGCCAGTAGTATAACCCGAGGTTCGGCCGGGGCCAACGTCCTGACTTTC; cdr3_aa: CASSITRGSAGANVLTF
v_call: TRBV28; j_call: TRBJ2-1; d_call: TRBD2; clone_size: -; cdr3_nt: TGTGCCAGCAGTTTGCTCGAGCGGGAGTACAATGAGCAGTTCTTC; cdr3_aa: CASSLLEREYNEQFF
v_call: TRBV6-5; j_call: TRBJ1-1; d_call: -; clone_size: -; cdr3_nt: TGTGCCAGCAGTTACTCGAACGGGGCTGAAGCTTTCTTT; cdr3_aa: CASSYSNGAEAFF
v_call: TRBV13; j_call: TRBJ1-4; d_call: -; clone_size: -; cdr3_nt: TGTGCCAGCAGCTTAGGTACAGGGATACCCTTAACTAATGAAAAACTGTTTTTT; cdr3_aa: CASSLGTGIPLTNEKLFF